Sequencing of this TCR beta chain was carried out in a study of CD8+ T cells in alopecia areata. Study-level points and caveats: For baseline CD8+ expansion, any link to response stays uncertain with one nonresponder.

The CDR3 is 14 residues long. The authors extracted RNA and reverse transcribed it into cDNA as the sequencing template. TCRdb's copy holds only in-frame clones and misses some; the assay was immunoSEQ multiplex PCR. The sample includes over 200,000 clones, 64% seen only once; the top ten take around 4%. As concerns this clone: Its antigen is not identified.

Treatment described: oral pan-JAK inhibitor, 5-10 mg twice daily. Peripheral blood and lesional scalp punch biopsies came from alopecia areata patients. The receptor's source is a human donor with alopecia areata. The V call is TRBV21-1, the J call TRBJ2-5; the table's D call, TRBD2, was not checked against the DNA. TRBV21-1 is described as a pseudogene. Sequenced here: CD4+ T cells sorted from blood, sampled at week 4, from a patient treated with tofacitinib. The CDR3 DNA follows: TGTGCCAGCAGCAAAGATGAGGCAGAAGAGACCCAGTACTTC. Translation: CASSKDEAEETQYF.